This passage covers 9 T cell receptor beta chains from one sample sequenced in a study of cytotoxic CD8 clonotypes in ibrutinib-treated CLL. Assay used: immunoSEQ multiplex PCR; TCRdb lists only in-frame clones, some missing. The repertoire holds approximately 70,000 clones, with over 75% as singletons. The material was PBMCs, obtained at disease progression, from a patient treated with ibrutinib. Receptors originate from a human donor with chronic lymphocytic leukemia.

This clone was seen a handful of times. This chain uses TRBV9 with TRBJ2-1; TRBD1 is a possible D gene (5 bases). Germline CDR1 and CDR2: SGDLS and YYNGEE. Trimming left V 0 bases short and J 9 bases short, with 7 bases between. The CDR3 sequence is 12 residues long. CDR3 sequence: CASSVGGAEQFF. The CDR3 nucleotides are TGTGCCAGCAGCGTAGGTGGGGCTGAGCAGTTCTTC.

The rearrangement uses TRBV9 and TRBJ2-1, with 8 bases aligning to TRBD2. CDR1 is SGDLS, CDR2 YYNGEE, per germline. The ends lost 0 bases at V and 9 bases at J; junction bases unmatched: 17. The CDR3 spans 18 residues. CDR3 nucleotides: TGTGCCAGCAGCGTAGCTACCTTCGGGGGACTAGACATGATTGAGCAGTTCTTC. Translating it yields CASSVATFGGLDMIEQFF.

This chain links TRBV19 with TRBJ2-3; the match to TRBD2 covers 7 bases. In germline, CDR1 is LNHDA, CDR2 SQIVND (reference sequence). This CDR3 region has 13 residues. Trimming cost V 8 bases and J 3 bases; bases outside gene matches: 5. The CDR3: CASGSAGTDTQYF. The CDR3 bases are TGTGCCAGTGGTTCAGCGGGAACAGATACGCAGTATTTT.

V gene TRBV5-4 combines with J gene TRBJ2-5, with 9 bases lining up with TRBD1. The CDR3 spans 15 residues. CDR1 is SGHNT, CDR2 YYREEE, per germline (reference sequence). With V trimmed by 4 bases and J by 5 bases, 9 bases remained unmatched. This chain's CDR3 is CASSTTGTGLETQYF. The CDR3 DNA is TGTGCCAGCAGCACAACCGGGACAGGGTTGGAGACCCAGTACTTC.

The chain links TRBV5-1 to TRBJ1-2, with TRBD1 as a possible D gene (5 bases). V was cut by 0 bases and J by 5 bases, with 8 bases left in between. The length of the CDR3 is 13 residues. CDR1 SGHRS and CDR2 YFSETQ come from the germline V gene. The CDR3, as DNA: TGCGCCAGCAGCTTGGAAGGGGAGTATGGCTACACCTTC. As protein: CASSLEGEYGYTF.

CDR3 sequence: CASSPRAGYEQYF. The CDR3 bases are TGTGCCAGCAGCCCCCGGGCTGGCTACGAGCAGTACTTC. The chain couples TRBV7-2 to TRBJ2-7; D is unclear. Trimming removed 5 bases from V and 3 bases from J, with 11 bases in between. Per germline, CDR1 SGHTA and CDR2 FQGNSA. The length of the CDR3 is 13 residues.

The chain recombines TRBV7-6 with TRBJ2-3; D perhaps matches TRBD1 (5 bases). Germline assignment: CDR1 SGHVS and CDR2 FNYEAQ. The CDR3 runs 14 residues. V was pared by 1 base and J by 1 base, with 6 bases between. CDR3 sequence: CASSLVGGTDTQYF. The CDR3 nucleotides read TGTGCCAGCAGCTTAGTAGGGGGCACAGATACGCAGTATTTT.

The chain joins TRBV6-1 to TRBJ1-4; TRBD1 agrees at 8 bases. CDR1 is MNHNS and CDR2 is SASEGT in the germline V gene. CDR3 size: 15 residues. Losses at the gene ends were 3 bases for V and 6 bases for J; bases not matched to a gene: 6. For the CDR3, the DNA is TGTGCCAGCAGTGACTCGGACAGGGTCTATGAAAAACTGTTTTTT. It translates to CASSDSDRVYEKLFF.

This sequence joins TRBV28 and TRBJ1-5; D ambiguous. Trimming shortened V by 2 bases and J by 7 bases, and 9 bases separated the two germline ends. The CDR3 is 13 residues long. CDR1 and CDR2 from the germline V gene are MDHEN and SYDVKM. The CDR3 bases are TGTGCCAGCAGTTTAAATGGGCCCCAGCCCCAGCATTTT. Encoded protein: CASSLNGPQPQHF.